This entry lists 13 T cell receptor beta chains sequenced from one sample in a study of T-cell reconstitution after alpha-beta-depleted transplantation in children. Molecular barcoding with unique molecular identifiers was used for the TCRbeta library. TCRdb ran MiXCR on the PCR reads and lists one entry per CDR3 protein. Of 350,000 to 400,000 distinct CDR3 sequences listed, approximately 12% are singletons. The sequenced sample was PBMCs, obtained from the stem cell graft. These receptors were collected from a human donor who donated a stem cell graft to a child with Fanconi anemia.

This clonotype came up a few times. This chain joins TRBV30 and TRBJ2-5; either TRBD1 or TRBD2 may supply D (5 bases each). CDR1 is GTSNPN, CDR2 SVGIG, per germline (reference sequence). This CDR3 comprises 13 residues. The V end lost 5 bases, the J end lost 5 bases, and 15 bases lay between the germline ends. In DNA form, the CDR3 reads TGTGCCTGGGGGGGAGTTGGGCGGGAGACCCAGTACTTC. This codes for CAWGGVGRETQYF.

The chain has TRBV20-1 and TRBJ1-3, with 10 nucleotides matching TRBD1. The germline CDR1 and CDR2 sequences are DFQATT and SNEGSKA (reference sequence). V lost 3 bases to trimming and J lost 2 bases; unmatched junction nucleotides: 4. This CDR3 spans 15 amino acids. CDR3 nucleotides: TGCAGTGCTAGCCCCGGGACAGGGGCTGGAAACACCATATATTTT. Residues: CSASPGTGAGNTIYF.

This clonotype was recorded once. The chain combines TRBV12-3 or TRBV12-4 with TRBJ2-2; D uncertain. V shed 7 bases and J shed 2 bases, with 14 bases lying between them. The CDR3 spans 15 residues. The CDR3 nucleotides are TGTGCCAGCACTTTGATTGGATCAAACACCGGGGAGCTGTTTTTT. The encoded protein is CASTLIGSNTGELFF.

This clonotype showed up just a few times. The rearrangement uses TRBV20-1 and TRBJ2-3; 9 bases are a match to TRBD2. The CDR3 runs to 11 residues. The V gene's germline CDR1 is DFQATT and CDR2 SNEGSKA (reference sequence). V trimming: 6 bases; J trimming: 7 bases; junction bases outside the gene matches: 2. CDR3 sequence: CSALAGYTQYF. The CDR3 nucleotides are TGCAGTGCGCTAGCGGGGTATACGCAGTATTTT.

This clonotype came up many times. The V gene is TRBV12-5, the J gene TRBJ1-1; a possible D gene is TRBD1 (5 bases). Trimming left V 2 bases short and J 1 base short, with 8 bases between. Germline V CDR1 and CDR2: LGHNT, FRNRAP. This CDR3 spans 14 amino acids. The CDR3 nucleotides read TGTGCTAGTGGTTTGCTCGGGGGGAACACTGAAGCTTTCTTT. Protein product: CASGLLGGNTEAFF. Based on the CDR3 plus reference TRBV12-5 and TRBJ1-1, the full variable domain is DARVTQTPRHKVTEMGQEVTMRCQPILGHNTVFWYRQTMMQGLELLAYFRNRAPLDDSGMPKDRFSAEMPDATLATLKIQPSEPRDSAVYFCASGLLGGNTEAFFGQGTRLTVV.

This clonotype has more than one count but fewer than ten. The V call is TRBV5-5, the J call TRBJ1-2; D is possibly TRBD1 (5 bases). This CDR3 spans 14 amino acids. Trimming shortened V by 4 bases and J by 1 base, and 11 bases separated the two germline ends. The germline V gene encodes CDR1 SGHKS and CDR2 YYEKEE (reference sequence). The CDR3 loop is CASSTGGSNYGYTF. The CDR3 DNA sequence: TGTGCCAGCAGCACGGGGGGGAGTAACTATGGCTACACCTTC.

This clonotype was detected ten times or more. The chain links TRBV12-3 or TRBV12-4 to TRBJ2-1, with 8 bases that match TRBD1. The CDR3 contains 15 residues. The junction had 7 bases not matched to a gene; V was cut back by 5 bases and J by 4 bases. CDR3 coding DNA: TGTGCCAGCAGTAAGACAGGGGCGACTTACAATGAGCAGTTCTTC. Amino acid sequence: CASSKTGATYNEQFF.

This clonotype appeared a few times. J is TRBJ2-1 and V is TRBV7-3; 7 nucleotides match TRBD2. Trimming cost V 2 bases and J 9 bases; bases outside gene matches: 4. Germline CDR1 SGHTA, CDR2 FQGTGA. This CDR3 spans 13 amino acids. This CDR3 is CASSLLSGGEQFF. The CDR3 DNA reads TGTGCCAGCAGCTTACTGTCGGGGGGTGAGCAGTTCTTC.

This sequence joins TRBV6-1 and TRBJ2-3; TRBD1 matches at 10 bases. V gave up 10 bases and J gave up 6 bases; unmatched junction bases: 7. Germline CDR1 MNHNS, CDR2 SASEGT. This CDR3 spans 13 amino acids. The CDR3 DNA reads TGTGCCATCCGGGACAGGGGTGGCGATACGCAGTATTTT. As protein: CAIRDRGGDTQYF.

The count of this clonotype is one. V and J are TRBV29-1 and TRBJ1-1, with 8 bases fitting TRBD1. The CDR3 runs 11 residues. CDR1 and CDR2 (germline): SQVTM, ANQGSEA. V lost 6 bases and J lost 10; bases outside the gene matches: 7. The CDR3 nucleotides read TGCAGCGTGCAGGGGGCAGATGGAGCTTTCTTT. Translating it yields CSVQGADGAFF. Based on the CDR3 plus reference TRBV29-1 and TRBJ1-1, the full variable domain is SAVISQKPSRDICQRGTSLTIQCQVDSQVTMMFWYRQQPGQSLTLIATANQGSEATYESGFVIDKFPISRPNLTFSTLTVSNMSPEDSSIYLCSVQGADGAFFGQGTRLTVV.

The sample holds many counts of this clonotype. This chain links TRBV30 with TRBJ2-5; D might be TRBD1 (6 bases). Looked up from germline, CDR1 is GTSNPN and CDR2 is SVGIG (reference sequence). The CDR3 consists of 15 residues. V lost 1 base, J lost 2 bases, and 14 bases lay in between. The CDR3 spells CAWSGTDVLQETQYF. The DNA of the CDR3 is TGTGCCTGGAGTGGGACAGATGTATTACAAGAGACCCAGTACTTC.

In its sample, this clonotype was seen a few times. J is TRBJ2-7 and V is TRBV2; 8 positions match TRBD1. With V trimmed by 0 bases and J by 2 bases, 9 bases remained unmatched. The CDR3 loop spans 17 amino acids. Germline values: CDR1 SNHLY, CDR2 FYNNEI. CDR3 DNA sequence: TGTGCCAGCAGTGAAGCGGCCGGGACAGGAATTCCCTACGAGCAGTACGTC. Translating gives CASSEAAGTGIPYEQYV.

This clonotype showed up just a few times. This chain joins TRBV20-1 and TRBJ2-7; 7 bases line up with TRBD2. The CDR3 loop spans 12 amino acids. Germline V gene sequence: CDR1 DFQATT, CDR2 SNEGSKA (reference sequence). Trimming removed 7 bases from V and 5 bases from J; junction bases left unmatched: 8. CDR3 loop: CSGAGADDEQYF. DNA for the CDR3: TGCAGTGGGGCGGGAGCGGACGACGAGCAGTACTTC.